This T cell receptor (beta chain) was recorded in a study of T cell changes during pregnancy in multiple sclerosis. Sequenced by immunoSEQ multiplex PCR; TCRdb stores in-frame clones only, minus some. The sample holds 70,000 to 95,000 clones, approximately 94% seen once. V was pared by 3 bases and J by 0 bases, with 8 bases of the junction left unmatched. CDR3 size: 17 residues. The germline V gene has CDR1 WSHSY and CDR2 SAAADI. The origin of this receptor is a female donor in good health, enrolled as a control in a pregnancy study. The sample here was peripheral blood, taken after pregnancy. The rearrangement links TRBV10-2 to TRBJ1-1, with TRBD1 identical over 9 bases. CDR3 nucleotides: TGCGCCAGCAGTGATATGGGACAGGGAGGCCTGAACACTGAAGCTTTCTTT. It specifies CASSDMGQGGLNTEAFF.